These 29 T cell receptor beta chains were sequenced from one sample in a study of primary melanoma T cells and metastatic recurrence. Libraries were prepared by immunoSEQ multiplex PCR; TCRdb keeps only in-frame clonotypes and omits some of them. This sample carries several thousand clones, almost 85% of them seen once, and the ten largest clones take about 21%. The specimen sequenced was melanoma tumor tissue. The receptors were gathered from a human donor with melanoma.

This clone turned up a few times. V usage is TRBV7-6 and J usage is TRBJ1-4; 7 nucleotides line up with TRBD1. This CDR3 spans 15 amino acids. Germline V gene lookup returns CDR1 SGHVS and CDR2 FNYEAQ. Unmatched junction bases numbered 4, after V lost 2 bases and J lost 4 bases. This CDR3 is CASSLFTGVNEKLFF. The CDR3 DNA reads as TGTGCCAGCAGCTTATTTACAGGGGTTAATGAAAAACTGTTTTTT.

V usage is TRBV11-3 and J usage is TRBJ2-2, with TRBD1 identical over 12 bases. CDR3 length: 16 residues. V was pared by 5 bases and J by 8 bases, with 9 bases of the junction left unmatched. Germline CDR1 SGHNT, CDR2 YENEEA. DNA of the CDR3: TGTGCCAGCAGCCCAAGGGACAGGGGGCGAGGTGGGGAGCTGTTTTTT. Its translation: CASSPRDRGRGGELFF.

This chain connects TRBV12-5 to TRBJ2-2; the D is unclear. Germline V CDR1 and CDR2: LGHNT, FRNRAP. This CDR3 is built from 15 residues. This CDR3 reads CASIYGSPNTGELFF. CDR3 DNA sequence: TGTGCCAGTATTTATGGTAGCCCTAACACCGGGGAGCTGTTTTTT. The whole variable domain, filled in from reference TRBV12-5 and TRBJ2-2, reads DARVTQTPRHKVTEMGQEVTMRCQPILGHNTVFWYRQTMMQGLELLAYFRNRAPLDDSGMPKDRFSAEMPDATLATLKIQPSEPRDSAVYFCASIYGSPNTGELFFGEGSRLTVL.

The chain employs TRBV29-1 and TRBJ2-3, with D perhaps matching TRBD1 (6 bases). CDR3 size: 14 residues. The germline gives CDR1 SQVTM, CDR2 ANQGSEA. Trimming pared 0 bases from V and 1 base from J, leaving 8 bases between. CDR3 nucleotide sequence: TGCAGCGTTGAAGACAGGGGTGGCACAGATACGCAGTATTTT. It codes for CSVEDRGGTDTQYF.

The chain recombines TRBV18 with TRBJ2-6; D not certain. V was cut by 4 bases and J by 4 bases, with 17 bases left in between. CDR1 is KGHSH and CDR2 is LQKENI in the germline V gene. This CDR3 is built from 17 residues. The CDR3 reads CASSLTGPNSGANVLTF. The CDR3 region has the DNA TGTGCCAGCTCACTAACCGGGCCGAACTCGGGGGCCAACGTCCTGACTTTC.

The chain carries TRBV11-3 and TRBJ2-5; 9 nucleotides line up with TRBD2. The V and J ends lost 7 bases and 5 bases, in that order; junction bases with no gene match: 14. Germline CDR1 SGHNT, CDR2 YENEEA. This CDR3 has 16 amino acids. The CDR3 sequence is CASTLHAGGGPETQYF. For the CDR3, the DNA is TGTGCCAGCACCCTTCACGCGGGGGGGGGCCCGGAGACCCAGTACTTC.

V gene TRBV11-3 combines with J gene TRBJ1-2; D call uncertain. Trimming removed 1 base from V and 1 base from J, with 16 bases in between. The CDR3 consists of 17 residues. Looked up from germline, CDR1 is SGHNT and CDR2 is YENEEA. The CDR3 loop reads CASSLGGRLTDNYGYTF. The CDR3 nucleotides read TGTGCCAGCAGCTTAGGAGGTCGACTAACAGATAACTATGGCTACACCTTC.

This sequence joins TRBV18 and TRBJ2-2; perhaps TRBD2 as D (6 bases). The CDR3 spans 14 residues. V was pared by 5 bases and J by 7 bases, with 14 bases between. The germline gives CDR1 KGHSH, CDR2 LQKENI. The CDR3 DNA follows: TGTGCCAGCTCAACGTGGAGGGCGAACGGGGAGCTGTTTTTT. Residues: CASSTWRANGELFF.

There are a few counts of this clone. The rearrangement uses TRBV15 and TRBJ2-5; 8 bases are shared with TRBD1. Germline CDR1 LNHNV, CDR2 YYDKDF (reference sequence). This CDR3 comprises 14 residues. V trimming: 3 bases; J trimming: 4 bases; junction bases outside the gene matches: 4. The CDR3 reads CATSSLDRGETQYF. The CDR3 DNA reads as TGTGCCACCAGCAGCCTAGACAGGGGAGAGACCCAGTACTTC.

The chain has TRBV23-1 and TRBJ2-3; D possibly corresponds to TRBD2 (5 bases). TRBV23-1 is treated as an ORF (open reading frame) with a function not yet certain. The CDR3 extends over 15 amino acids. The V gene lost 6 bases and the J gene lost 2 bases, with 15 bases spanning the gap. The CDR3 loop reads CASSQGPADTDTQYF. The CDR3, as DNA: TGCGCCAGCAGCCAAGGTCCAGCGGACACAGATACGCAGTATTTT.

The CDR3 sequence is CAWSGTRGMNTEAFF. CDR3 bases: TGTGCCTGGAGCGGGACAAGGGGTATGAACACTGAAGCTTTCTTT. This chain connects TRBV30 to TRBJ1-1; D is perhaps TRBD1 (6 bases). Per germline, CDR1 GTSNPN and CDR2 SVGIG (reference sequence). The CDR3 runs 15 residues. Trimming took off 3 bases at V and 0 bases at J, with 14 bases between the two ends.

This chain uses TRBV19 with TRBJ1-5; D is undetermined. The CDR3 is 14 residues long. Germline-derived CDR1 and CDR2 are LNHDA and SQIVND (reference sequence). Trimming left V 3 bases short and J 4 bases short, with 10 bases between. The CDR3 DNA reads TGTGCCAGTAGTATTGGGCGGTTTAATCAGCCCCAGCATTTT. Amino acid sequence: CASSIGRFNQPQHF.

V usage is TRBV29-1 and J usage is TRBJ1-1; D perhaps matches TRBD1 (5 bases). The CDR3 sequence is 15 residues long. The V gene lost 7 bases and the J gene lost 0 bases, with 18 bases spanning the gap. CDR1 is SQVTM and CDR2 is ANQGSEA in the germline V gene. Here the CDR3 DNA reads TGCAGCGCCAGTCCAGGGTGGGGGATGAACACTGAAGCTTTCTTT. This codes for CSASPGWGMNTEAFF.

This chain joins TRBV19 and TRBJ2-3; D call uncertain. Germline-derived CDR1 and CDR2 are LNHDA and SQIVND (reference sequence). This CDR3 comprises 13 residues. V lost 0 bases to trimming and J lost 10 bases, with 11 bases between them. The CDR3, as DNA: TGTGCCAGTAGTATAGATCACTCGGCCGCGCAGTATTTT. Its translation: CASSIDHSAAQYF.

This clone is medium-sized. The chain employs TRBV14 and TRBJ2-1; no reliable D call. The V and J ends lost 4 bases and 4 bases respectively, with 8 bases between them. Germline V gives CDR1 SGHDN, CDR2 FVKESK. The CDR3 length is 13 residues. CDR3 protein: CASSPNSYNEQFF. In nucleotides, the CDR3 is TGTGCCAGCAGCCCTAACTCGTACAATGAGCAGTTCTTC.

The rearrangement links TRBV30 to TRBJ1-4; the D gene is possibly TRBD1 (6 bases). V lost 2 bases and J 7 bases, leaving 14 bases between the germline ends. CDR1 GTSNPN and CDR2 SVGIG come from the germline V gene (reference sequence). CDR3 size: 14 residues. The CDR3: CAWSLQGRIEKLFF. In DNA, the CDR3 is TGTGCCTGGAGTCTACAGGGAAGGATTGAAAAACTGTTTTTT.

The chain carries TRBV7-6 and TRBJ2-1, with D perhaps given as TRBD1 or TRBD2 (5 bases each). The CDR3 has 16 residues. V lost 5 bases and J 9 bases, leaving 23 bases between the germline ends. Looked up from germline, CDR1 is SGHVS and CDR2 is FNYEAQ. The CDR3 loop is CASSLTFGLEGTEQFF. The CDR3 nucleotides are TGTGCCAGCAGCCTAACCTTTGGACTCGAAGGGACTGAGCAGTTCTTC.

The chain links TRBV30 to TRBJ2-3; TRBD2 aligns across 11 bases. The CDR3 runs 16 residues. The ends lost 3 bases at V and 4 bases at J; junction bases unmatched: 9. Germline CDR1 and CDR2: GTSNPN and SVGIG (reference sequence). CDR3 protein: CAWSSSGGAGADTQYF. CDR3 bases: TGTGCCTGGAGCAGTAGCGGGGGGGCTGGAGCAGATACGCAGTATTTT.

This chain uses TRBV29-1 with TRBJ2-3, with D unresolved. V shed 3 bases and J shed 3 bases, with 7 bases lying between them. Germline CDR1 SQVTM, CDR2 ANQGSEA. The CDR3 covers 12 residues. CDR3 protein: CSVDHGTDTQYF. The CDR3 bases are TGCAGCGTTGACCATGGGACAGATACGCAGTATTTT.

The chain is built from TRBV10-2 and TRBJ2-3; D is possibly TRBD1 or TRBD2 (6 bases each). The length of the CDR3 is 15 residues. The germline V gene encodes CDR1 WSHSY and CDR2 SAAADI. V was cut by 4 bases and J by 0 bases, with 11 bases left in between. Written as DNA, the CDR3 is TGCGCCAGCAGTGGCGGGACAATAAGCACAGATACGCAGTATTTT. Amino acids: CASSGGTISTDTQYF.

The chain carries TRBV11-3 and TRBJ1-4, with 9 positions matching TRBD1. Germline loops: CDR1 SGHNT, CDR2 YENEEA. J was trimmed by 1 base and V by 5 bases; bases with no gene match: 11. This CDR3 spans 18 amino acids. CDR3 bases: TGTGCCAGCAGCCCACCAGGACAGGGGCCCTTAACTAATGAAAAACTGTTTTTT. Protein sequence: CASSPPGQGPLTNEKLFF. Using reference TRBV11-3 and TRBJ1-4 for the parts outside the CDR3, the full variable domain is EAGVVQSPRYKIIEKKQPVAFWCNPISGHNTLYWYLQNLGQGPELLIRYENEEAVDDSQLPKDRFSAERLKGVDSTLKIQPAELGDSAVYLCASSPPGQGPLTNEKLFFGSGTQLSVL.

The CDR3 spells CASSPSRFSGNEQFF. CDR3 sequence (DNA): TGTGCCAGCAGCCCCTCCCGATTTAGCGGGAATGAGCAGTTCTTC. The chain joins TRBV28 to TRBJ2-1, with 7 bases identical to TRBD2. The J segment lost 7 bases and the V segment lost 6 bases, leaving 12 bases of the junction unmatched. Germline CDR1 reads MDHEN; CDR2 reads SYDVKM. The CDR3 length is 15 residues.

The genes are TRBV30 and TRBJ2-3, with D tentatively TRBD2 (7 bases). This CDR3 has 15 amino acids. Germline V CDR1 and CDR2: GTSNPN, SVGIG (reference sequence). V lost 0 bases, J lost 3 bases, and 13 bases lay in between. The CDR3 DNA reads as TGTGCCTGGAGTGTCCCGGGGGGCAGAACAGATACGCAGTATTTT. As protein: CAWSVPGGRTDTQYF.

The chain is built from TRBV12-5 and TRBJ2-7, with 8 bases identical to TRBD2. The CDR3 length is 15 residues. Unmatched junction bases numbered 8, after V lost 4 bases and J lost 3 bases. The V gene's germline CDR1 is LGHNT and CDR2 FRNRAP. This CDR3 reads CASGSRLATNYEQYF. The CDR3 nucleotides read TGTGCTAGTGGTTCCAGACTAGCGACTAACTACGAGCAGTACTTC.

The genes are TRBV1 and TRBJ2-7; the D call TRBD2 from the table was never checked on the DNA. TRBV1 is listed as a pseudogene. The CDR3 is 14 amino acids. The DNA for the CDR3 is TGCGCCAGCAGCCAAAAATACCCACCGAGGGAGCAGTACTTT. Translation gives CASSQKYPPREQYF.

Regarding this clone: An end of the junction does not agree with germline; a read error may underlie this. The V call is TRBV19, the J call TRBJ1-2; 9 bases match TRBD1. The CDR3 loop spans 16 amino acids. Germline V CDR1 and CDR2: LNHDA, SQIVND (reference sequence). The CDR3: CASSDPGTGTNYGYTF. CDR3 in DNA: TGTGCYAGTAGTGATCCCGGGACAGGGACTAACTATGGCTACACCTTC.

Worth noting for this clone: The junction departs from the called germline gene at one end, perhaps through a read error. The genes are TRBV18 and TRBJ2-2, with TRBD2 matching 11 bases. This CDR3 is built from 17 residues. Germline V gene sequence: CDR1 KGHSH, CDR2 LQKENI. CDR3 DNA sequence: TGTGCCAGCTCACCATCGCTGACTAGCGGGAACATCGGGGAGCTGTTTTTT. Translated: CASSPSLTSGNIGELFF.

The CDR3 spells CASSQDPSGGTTDTQYF. For the CDR3, the DNA is TGCGCCAGCAGCCAAGATCCTAGCGGGGGGACCACAGATACGCAGTATTTT. The rearrangement joins TRBV1 to TRBJ2-3; the table assigns TRBD2, which was not confirmed against the DNA. TRBV1 represents a pseudogene. This CDR3 comprises 17 residues.

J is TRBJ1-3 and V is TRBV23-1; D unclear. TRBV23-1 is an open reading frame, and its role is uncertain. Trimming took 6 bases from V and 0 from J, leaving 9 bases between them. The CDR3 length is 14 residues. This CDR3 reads CASSQEFSGNTIYF. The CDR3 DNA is TGCGCCAGCAGCCAAGAGTTCTCTGGAAACACCATATATTTT.